This T cell receptor (beta chain) was recorded in a study of T cell responses to AZD1222 COVID-19 vaccine. Germline V gives CDR1 LGHDT, CDR2 YNNKEL (reference sequence). Germline trimming cut 5 bases from V and 4 bases from J; bases unmatched to any gene: 6. The CDR3 is 15 amino acids. Generated by immunoSEQ multiplex PCR, the TCRdb table keeps only in-frame clones and is missing some. The table has about 130,000 clones, roughly 93% seen once; the top ten hold approximately 0.98%. Sequencing was performed on peripheral blood, taken 28 days after the second AZD1222 dose. The chain carries TRBV3-1 (or the pseudogene TRBV3-2) and TRBJ1-4; TRBD1 aligns across 8 bases. This TCR was recovered from an adult who received the AZD1222 COVID-19 vaccine. The CDR3 DNA sequence: TGTGCCAGCAGCTCCGGGACAGGCTATAATGAAAAACTGTTTTTT. This codes for CASSSGTGYNEKLFF.